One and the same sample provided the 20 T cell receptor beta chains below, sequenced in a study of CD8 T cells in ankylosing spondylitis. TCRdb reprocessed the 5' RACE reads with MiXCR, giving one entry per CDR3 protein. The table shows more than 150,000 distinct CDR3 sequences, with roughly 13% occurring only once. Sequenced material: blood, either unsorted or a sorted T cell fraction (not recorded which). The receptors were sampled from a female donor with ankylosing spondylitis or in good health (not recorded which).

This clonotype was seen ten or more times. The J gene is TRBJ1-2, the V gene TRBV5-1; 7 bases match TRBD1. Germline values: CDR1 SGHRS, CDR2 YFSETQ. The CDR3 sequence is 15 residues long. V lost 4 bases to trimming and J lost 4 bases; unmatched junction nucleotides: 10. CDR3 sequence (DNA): TGCGCCAGCAGCATACAGGGGCAGGAGAGCTATGGCTACACCTTC. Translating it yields CASSIQGQESYGYTF. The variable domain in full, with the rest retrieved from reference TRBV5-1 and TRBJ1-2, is KAGVTQTPRYLIKTRGQQVTLSCSPISGHRSVSWYQQTPGQGLQFLFEYFSETQRNKGNFPGRFSGRQFSNSRSEMNVSTLELGDSALYLCASSIQGQESYGYTFGSGTRLTVV.

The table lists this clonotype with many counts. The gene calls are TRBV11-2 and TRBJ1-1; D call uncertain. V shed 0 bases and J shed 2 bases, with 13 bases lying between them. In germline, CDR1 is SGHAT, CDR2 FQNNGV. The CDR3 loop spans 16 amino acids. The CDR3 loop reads CASSLEFGRKNTEAFF. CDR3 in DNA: TGTGCCAGCAGCTTAGAATTTGGTAGGAAAAACACTGAAGCTTTCTTT.

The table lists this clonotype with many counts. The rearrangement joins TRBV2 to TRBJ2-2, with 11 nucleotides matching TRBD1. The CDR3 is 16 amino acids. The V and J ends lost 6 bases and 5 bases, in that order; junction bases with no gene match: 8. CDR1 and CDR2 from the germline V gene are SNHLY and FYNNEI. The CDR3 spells CASRPDRGRFTGELFF. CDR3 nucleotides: TGTGCCAGCAGACCGGACAGGGGGCGGTTTACCGGGGAGCTGTTTTTT. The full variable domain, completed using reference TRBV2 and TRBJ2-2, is EPEVTQTPSHQVTQMGQEVILRCVPISNHLYFYWYRQILGQKVEFLVSFYNNEISEKSEIFDDQFSVERPDGSNFTLKIRSTKLEDSAMYFCASRPDRGRFTGELFFGEGSRLTVL.

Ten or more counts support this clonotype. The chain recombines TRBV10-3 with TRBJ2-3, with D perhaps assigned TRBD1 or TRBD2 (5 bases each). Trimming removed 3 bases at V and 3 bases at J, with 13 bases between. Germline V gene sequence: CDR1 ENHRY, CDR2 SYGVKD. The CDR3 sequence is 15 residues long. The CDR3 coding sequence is TGTGCCATCAGTGATCCCGGGAAGGGGACAGATACGCAGTATTTT. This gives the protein CAISDPGKGTDTQYF.

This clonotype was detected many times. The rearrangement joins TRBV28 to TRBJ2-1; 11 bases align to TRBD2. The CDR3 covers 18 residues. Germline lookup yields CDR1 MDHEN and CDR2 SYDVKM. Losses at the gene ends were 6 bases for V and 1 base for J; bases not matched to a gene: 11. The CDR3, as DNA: TGTGCCAGCAGCGGGGGACTAGCGGATGTTAGATCCTACAATGAGCAGTTCTTC. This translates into CASSGGLADVRSYNEQFF.

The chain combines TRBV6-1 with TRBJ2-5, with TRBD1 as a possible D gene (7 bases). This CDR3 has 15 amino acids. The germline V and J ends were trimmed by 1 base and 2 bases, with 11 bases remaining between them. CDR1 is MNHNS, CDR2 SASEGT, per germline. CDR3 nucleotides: TGTGCCAGCAGTGAAGTCCAGGGGGGTCAAGAGACCCAGTACTTC. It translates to CASSEVQGGQETQYF.

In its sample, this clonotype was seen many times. CDR3 sequence: CSARGWGVFNTEAFF. CDR3 bases: TGCAGTGCTAGAGGGTGGGGGGTTTTTAACACTGAAGCTTTCTTT. The genes are TRBV20-1 and TRBJ1-1; TRBD1 might be the D (5 bases). Germline CDR1 is DFQATT and CDR2 is SNEGSKA (reference sequence). V was trimmed by 1 base and J by 2 bases, leaving 14 bases between them. The CDR3 loop spans 15 amino acids.

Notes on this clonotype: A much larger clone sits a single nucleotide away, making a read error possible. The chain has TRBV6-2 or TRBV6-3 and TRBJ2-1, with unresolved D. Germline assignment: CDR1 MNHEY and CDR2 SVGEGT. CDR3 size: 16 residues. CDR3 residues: CANSYQVAFSYNEQFF. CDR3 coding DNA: TGTGCCAACAGTTACCAAGTCGCATTTTCATACAATGAGCAGTTCTTC.

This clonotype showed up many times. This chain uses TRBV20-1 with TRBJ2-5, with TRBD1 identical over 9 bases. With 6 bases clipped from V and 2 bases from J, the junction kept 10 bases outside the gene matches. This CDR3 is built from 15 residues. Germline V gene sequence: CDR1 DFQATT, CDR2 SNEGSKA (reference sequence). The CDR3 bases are TGCAGTGCCGCGTCCCGGGACAGGGATCAAGAGACCCAGTACTTC. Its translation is CSAASRDRDQETQYF.

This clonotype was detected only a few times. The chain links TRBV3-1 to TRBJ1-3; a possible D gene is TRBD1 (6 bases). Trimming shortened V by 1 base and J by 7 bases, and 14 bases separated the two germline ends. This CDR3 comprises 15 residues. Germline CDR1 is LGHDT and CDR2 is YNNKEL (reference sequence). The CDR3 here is CASSQGRQAGNTIYF. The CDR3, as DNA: TGTGCCAGCAGCCAAGGAAGACAGGCCGGGAACACCATATATTTT.

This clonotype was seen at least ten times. CDR3 bases: TGTGCCAGCAGTTCCCTCGGGGGTAGCAATCAGCCCCAGCATTTT. This codes for CASSSLGGSNQPQHF. This rearrangement joins TRBV27 to TRBJ1-5; D possibly corresponds to TRBD1 (5 bases). From germline, CDR1 is MNHEY and CDR2 SMNVEV (reference sequence). V lost 4 bases and J 0 bases, leaving 10 bases between the germline ends. There are 15 residues in the CDR3.

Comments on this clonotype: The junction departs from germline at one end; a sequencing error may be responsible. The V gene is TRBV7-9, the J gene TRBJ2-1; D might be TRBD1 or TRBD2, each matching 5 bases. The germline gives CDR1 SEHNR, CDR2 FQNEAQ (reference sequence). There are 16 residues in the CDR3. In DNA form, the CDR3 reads TGTGCCAGCAGCTTAGCGACGGGACCGAAACACAATGAGCAGTCCTTC. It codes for CASSLATGPKHNEQSF.

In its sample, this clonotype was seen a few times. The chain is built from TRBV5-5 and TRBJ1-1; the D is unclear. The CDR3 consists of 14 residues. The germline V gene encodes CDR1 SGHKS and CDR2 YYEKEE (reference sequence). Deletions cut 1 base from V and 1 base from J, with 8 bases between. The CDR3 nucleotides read TGTGCCAGCAGCTTGAATCCAGCGAACACTGAAGCTTTCTTT. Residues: CASSLNPANTEAFF.

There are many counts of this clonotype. The CDR3 sequence is CASSSQVTRSDTEAFF. Here the CDR3 DNA reads TGTGCCAGCAGCTCACAGGTGACCCGGTCGGACACTGAAGCTTTCTTT. The chain recombines TRBV5-5 with TRBJ1-1; TRBD1 is a possible D gene (5 bases). The CDR3 is 16 amino acids. Germline V gene data show CDR1 as SGHKS and CDR2 as YYEKEE (reference sequence). V gave up 3 bases and J gave up 3 bases, with 18 bases separating them.

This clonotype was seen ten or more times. The CDR3 nucleotides read TGTGCCAGCAGTTCCCGAGCGGGAGGGCCTTCCTACAATGAGCAGTTCTTC. It codes for CASSSRAGGPSYNEQFF. The rearrangement uses TRBV27 and TRBJ2-1; 10 bases align to TRBD2. CDR1 and CDR2 (germline): MNHEY, SMNVEV (reference sequence). With 4 bases clipped from V and 1 base from J, the junction kept 7 bases outside the gene matches. The CDR3 totals 17 residues.

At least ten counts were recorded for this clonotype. CDR3 DNA sequence: TGCAGCGTCACAGGGGCAGAGACCCAGTACTTC. Translating it yields CSVTGAETQYF. V is TRBV29-1 and J is TRBJ2-5, with 7 bases that match TRBD1. Germline CDR1 reads SQVTM; CDR2 reads ANQGSEA. CDR3 length: 11 residues. J lost 4 bases, V lost 6 bases, and 2 bases had no gene match.

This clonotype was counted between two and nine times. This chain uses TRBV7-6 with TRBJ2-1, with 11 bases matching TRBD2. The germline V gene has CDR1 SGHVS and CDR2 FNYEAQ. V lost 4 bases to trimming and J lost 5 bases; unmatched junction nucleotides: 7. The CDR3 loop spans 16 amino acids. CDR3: CASSSLAGGPHNEQFF. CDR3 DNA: TGTGCCAGCAGCTCTTTAGCGGGAGGGCCCCACAATGAGCAGTTCTTC.

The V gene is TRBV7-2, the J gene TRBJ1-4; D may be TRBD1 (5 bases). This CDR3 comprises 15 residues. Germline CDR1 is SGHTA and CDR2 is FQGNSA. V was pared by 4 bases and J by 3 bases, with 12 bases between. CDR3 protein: CASSSQGGANEKLFF. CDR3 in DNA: TGTGCCAGCAGCTCCCAGGGCGGGGCTAATGAAAAACTGTTTTTT.

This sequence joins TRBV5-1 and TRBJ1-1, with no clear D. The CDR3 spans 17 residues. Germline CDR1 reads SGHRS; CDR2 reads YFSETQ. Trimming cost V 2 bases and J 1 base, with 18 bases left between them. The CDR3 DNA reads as TGCGCCAGCAGCTTTTTGCCAGCTTCAACTCAGAACACTGAAGCTTTCTTT. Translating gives CASSFLPASTQNTEAFF.

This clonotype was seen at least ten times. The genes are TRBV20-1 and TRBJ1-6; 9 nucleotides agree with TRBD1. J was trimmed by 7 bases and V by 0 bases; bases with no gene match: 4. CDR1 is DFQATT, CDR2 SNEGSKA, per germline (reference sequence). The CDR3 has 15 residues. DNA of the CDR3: TGCAGTGCTAGAGATCTCGGACAGGGGAATTCACCCCTCCACTTT. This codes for CSARDLGQGNSPLHF.